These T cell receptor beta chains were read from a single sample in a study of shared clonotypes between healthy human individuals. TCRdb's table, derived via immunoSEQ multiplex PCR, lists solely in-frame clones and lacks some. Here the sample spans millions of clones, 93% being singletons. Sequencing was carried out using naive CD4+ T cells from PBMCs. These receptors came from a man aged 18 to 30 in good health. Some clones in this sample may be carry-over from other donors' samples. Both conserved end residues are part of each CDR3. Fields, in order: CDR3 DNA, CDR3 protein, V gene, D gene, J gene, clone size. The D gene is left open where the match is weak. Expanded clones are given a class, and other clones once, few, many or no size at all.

cdr3_nt: TGTGCCATCTCCCCGGTTGCCTCGAACACCGGGGAGCTGTTTTTT
cdr3_aa: CAISPVASNTGELFF
v_call: TRBV10-3
d_call: .
j_call: TRBJ2-2
clone_size: .

cdr3_nt: TGTGCCAGCAGTTACACGGCGGGAGGTTTCGGTGAGCAGTTCTTC
cdr3_aa: CASSYTAGGFGEQFF
v_call: TRBV6-5
d_call: TRBD2
j_call: TRBJ2-1
clone_size: .

cdr3_nt: TGTGCCAGCAGTCTGTGGACAGCTGGCTACACCTTC
cdr3_aa: CASSLWTAGYTF
v_call: TRBV28
d_call: .
j_call: TRBJ1-2
clone_size: .

cdr3_nt: TGTGCCAGCAGCTTTAGCGGGGGCTACAATGAGCAGTTCTTC
cdr3_aa: CASSFSGGYNEQFF
v_call: TRBV7-3
d_call: TRBD2
j_call: TRBJ2-1
clone_size: .

cdr3_nt: TGTGCCAGCTGGAGGGAGCCCTACACCGGGGAGCTGTTTTTT
cdr3_aa: CASWREPYTGELFF
v_call: TRBV2
d_call: .
j_call: TRBJ2-2
clone_size: .

cdr3_nt: TGTGCCAGCAGCTTAGGCGGGGCTTCAGATACGCAGTATTTT
cdr3_aa: CASSLGGASDTQYF
v_call: TRBV7-3
d_call: .
j_call: TRBJ2-3
clone_size: .

cdr3_nt: TGTGCCACCAGCAGGACTGGGGGCGAGGGGACAAAAGCTTTCTTT
cdr3_aa: CATSRTGGEGTKAFF
v_call: TRBV15
d_call: .
j_call: TRBJ1-1
clone_size: .

cdr3_nt: TGTGCCAGCAGCGGGATTCGAGTTACAGATACGCAGTATTTT
cdr3_aa: CASSGIRVTDTQYF
v_call: TRBV11-3
d_call: .
j_call: TRBJ2-3
clone_size: .

cdr3_nt: TGTGCCAGCAGCCCCGTGGACAGGGAGGGACTCCACTTT
cdr3_aa: CASSPVDREGLHF
v_call: TRBV28
d_call: TRBD1
j_call: TRBJ1-6
clone_size: .

cdr3_nt: TGTGCCAGTAGTACCGGAGCGCCAGGCGAGCAGTTCTTC
cdr3_aa: CASSTGAPGEQFF
v_call: TRBV19
d_call: .
j_call: TRBJ2-1
clone_size: .

cdr3_nt: TGTGCCAGCAGTGAATTGGTCGGCACTGAAGCTTTCTTT
cdr3_aa: CASSELVGTEAFF
v_call: TRBV25-1
d_call: .
j_call: TRBJ1-1
clone_size: few

cdr3_nt: TGTGCCAGCAGCCCCTATGGGGGCCCCTCTGGAAACACCATATATTTT
cdr3_aa: CASSPYGGPSGNTIYF
v_call: TRBV7-3
d_call: .
j_call: TRBJ1-3
clone_size: .

cdr3_nt: TGTGCCAGCAGACAAGGGCCAGGGGGCTTCGGGGAGCTGTTTTTT
cdr3_aa: CASRQGPGGFGELFF
v_call: TRBV14
d_call: TRBD1
j_call: TRBJ2-2
clone_size: .

cdr3_nt: TGCAGCGTTGCAGTGGCAGGGCTTAACTATGGCTACACCTTC
cdr3_aa: CSVAVAGLNYGYTF
v_call: TRBV29-1
d_call: .
j_call: TRBJ1-2
clone_size: few

cdr3_nt: TGCGCCAGCAGCTTCGGGACACTGAACACTGAAGCTTTCTTT
cdr3_aa: CASSFGTLNTEAFF
v_call: TRBV5-1
d_call: .
j_call: TRBJ1-1
clone_size: .

cdr3_nt: TGTGCCAGCAGCTTAGACCGGGGGTACGAGCAGTACTTC
cdr3_aa: CASSLDRGYEQYF
v_call: TRBV7-2
d_call: .
j_call: TRBJ2-7
clone_size: .

cdr3_nt: TGTGCCAGCAGGGGGACAGGGCTGCTGGTGGATACGCAGTATTTT
cdr3_aa: CASRGTGLLVDTQYF
v_call: TRBV2
d_call: TRBD1
j_call: TRBJ2-3
clone_size: .

cdr3_nt: TGTGCCACCAGCAGAGTAGCGGGAGCAACAGATACGCAGTATTTT
cdr3_aa: CATSRVAGATDTQYF
v_call: TRBV15
d_call: TRBD2
j_call: TRBJ2-3
clone_size: .

cdr3_nt: TGTGCCAGCAGCTTAATGGGTTTGGGACAGGGTTCCGGGGAGCTGTTTTTT
cdr3_aa: CASSLMGLGQGSGELFF
v_call: TRBV7-2
d_call: TRBD1
j_call: TRBJ2-2
clone_size: .

cdr3_nt: TGTGCCAGCAGCTACCCGACTAGCGGGGTCACAGATACGCAGTATTTT
cdr3_aa: CASSYPTSGVTDTQYF
v_call: TRBV7-2
d_call: TRBD2
j_call: TRBJ2-3
clone_size: once

cdr3_nt: TGTGCCAGCAGCCTTACGGAGGGGGCTGGCTACACCTTC
cdr3_aa: CASSLTEGAGYTF
v_call: TRBV4-2
d_call: TRBD1
j_call: TRBJ1-2
clone_size: few

cdr3_nt: TGTGCCAGCAGCCGGGACAGGGGTGAAAAACTGTTTTTT
cdr3_aa: CASSRDRGEKLFF
v_call: TRBV5-6
d_call: TRBD1
j_call: TRBJ1-4
clone_size: .

cdr3_nt: TGTGCCAGCAGCATTGACAGCACAGATACGCAGTATTTT
cdr3_aa: CASSIDSTDTQYF
v_call: TRBV7-3
d_call: .
j_call: TRBJ2-3
clone_size: .

cdr3_nt: TGTGCCAGCAGTTCCGGACAGACTAGTGAAGCTTTCTTT
cdr3_aa: CASSSGQTSEAFF
v_call: TRBV7-2
d_call: .
j_call: TRBJ1-1
clone_size: .

cdr3_nt: TGTGCCAGCAGCAACCCCTCCGGGACTAGCGGGAGCTGGCCCTACGAGCAGTACTTC
cdr3_aa: CASSNPSGTSGSWPYEQYF
v_call: TRBV7-9
d_call: TRBD2
j_call: TRBJ2-7
clone_size: .

cdr3_nt: TGTGCCAGTAGATCTGACGGGCGCTATGGCTACACCTTC
cdr3_aa: CASRSDGRYGYTF
v_call: TRBV19
d_call: .
j_call: TRBJ1-2
clone_size: .

cdr3_nt: TGTGCCAGCAGTGATCCTACAGGGCAAAACATTCAGCACTTC
cdr3_aa: CASSDPTGQNIQHF
v_call: TRBV25-1
d_call: .
j_call: TRBJ2-4
clone_size: .

cdr3_nt: TGTGCCAGCAGTCCAAATCCCGGACAGGGGGGAAACACCATATATTTT
cdr3_aa: CASSPNPGQGGNTIYF
v_call: TRBV2
d_call: TRBD1
j_call: TRBJ1-3
clone_size: .

cdr3_nt: TGTGCCAGCAGCCAAGATCGGTTCTATGGCTACACCTTC
cdr3_aa: CASSQDRFYGYTF
v_call: TRBV14
d_call: .
j_call: TRBJ1-2
clone_size: .

cdr3_nt: TGCGCCAGCAGCTTATCCGGGACAGGAAATCAGCCCCAGCATTTT
cdr3_aa: CASSLSGTGNQPQHF
v_call: TRBV5-1
d_call: TRBD1
j_call: TRBJ1-5
clone_size: once

cdr3_nt: TGTGCCAGCAGTGAGCGTAATGAAAAACTGTTTTTT
cdr3_aa: CASSERNEKLFF
v_call: TRBV27
d_call: .
j_call: TRBJ1-4
clone_size: .

cdr3_nt: TGTGCCAGTAGTATTTCCCACACGATTTCCTACGAGCAGTACTTC
cdr3_aa: CASSISHTISYEQYF
v_call: TRBV19
d_call: .
j_call: TRBJ2-7
clone_size: .

cdr3_nt: TGTGCCAGCAGTGAGAATGGGGTTCTTGAAGCTTTCTTT
cdr3_aa: CASSENGVLEAFF
v_call: TRBV2
d_call: .
j_call: TRBJ1-1
clone_size: .

cdr3_nt: TGTGCCAGCAGCTTATGGGGACAGGGTGCCGAGCAGTACTTC
cdr3_aa: CASSLWGQGAEQYF
v_call: TRBV7-2
d_call: TRBD1
j_call: TRBJ2-7
clone_size: once

cdr3_nt: TGTGCCAGCAGCCCTGGGACGGGGAGCTACGAGCAGTACTTC
cdr3_aa: CASSPGTGSYEQYF
v_call: TRBV7-2
d_call: .
j_call: TRBJ2-7
clone_size: .

cdr3_nt: TGTGCCAGCAGTTTGGACAGATACACCGGGGAGCTGTTTTTT
cdr3_aa: CASSLDRYTGELFF
v_call: TRBV5-6
d_call: .
j_call: TRBJ2-2
clone_size: .

cdr3_nt: TGTGCCAGCAGCTTAGGGGACAGTCTTGAGCAGTTCTTC
cdr3_aa: CASSLGDSLEQFF
v_call: TRBV7-2
d_call: TRBD1
j_call: TRBJ2-1
clone_size: .

cdr3_nt: TGTGCCAGCAGCTTGGGGCTAGGGTACAATGAGCAGTTCTTC
cdr3_aa: CASSLGLGYNEQFF
v_call: TRBV7-2
d_call: .
j_call: TRBJ2-1
clone_size: .

cdr3_nt: TGTGCCAGCAGCTTAACCCCGATCGTCGGGACCCAGTACTTC
cdr3_aa: CASSLTPIVGTQYF
v_call: TRBV7-7
d_call: .
j_call: TRBJ2-5
clone_size: .

cdr3_nt: TGTGCCAGCAGCTTAGACCGGAGCTACAATGAGCAGTTCTTC
cdr3_aa: CASSLDRSYNEQFF
v_call: TRBV7-2
d_call: .
j_call: TRBJ2-1
clone_size: .

cdr3_nt: TGTGCCAGCAGCCGGACAGGCCCGTCCTACAATGAGCAGTTCTTC
cdr3_aa: CASSRTGPSYNEQFF
v_call: TRBV7-2
d_call: TRBD1
j_call: TRBJ2-1
clone_size: .

cdr3_nt: TGTGCCAGCAGTTTACCGTACGCGGGAGCTTTTGAGCAGTACTTC
cdr3_aa: CASSLPYAGAFEQYF
v_call: TRBV28
d_call: TRBD2
j_call: TRBJ2-7
clone_size: .

cdr3_nt: TGCAGCGCGAGGACAGCTGAATACAATGAGCAGTTCTTC
cdr3_aa: CSARTAEYNEQFF
v_call: TRBV29-1
d_call: .
j_call: TRBJ2-1
clone_size: .

cdr3_nt: TGTGCCAGCAGTACCGCAGGGGTGAGGCAAGAGACCCAGTACTTC
cdr3_aa: CASSTAGVRQETQYF
v_call: TRBV28
d_call: .
j_call: TRBJ2-5
clone_size: .

cdr3_nt: TGCGCCAGCAGCCATTTAGCGGGAGGGAGACTCAATGAGCAGTTCTTC
cdr3_aa: CASSHLAGGRLNEQFF
v_call: TRBV4-3
d_call: TRBD2
j_call: TRBJ2-1
clone_size: .

cdr3_nt: TGCGCCAGCAGCCAAGATTATACTCCTGGGGCTTACGAGCAGTACTTC
cdr3_aa: CASSQDYTPGAYEQYF
v_call: TRBV4-1
d_call: .
j_call: TRBJ2-7
clone_size: .

cdr3_nt: TGTGCCAGCAGCCACGGGGACTACAATGAGCAGTTCTTC
cdr3_aa: CASSHGDYNEQFF
v_call: TRBV7-9
d_call: .
j_call: TRBJ2-1
clone_size: .

cdr3_nt: TGTGCCAGCTCCCCGAGCTATCAGAGAAATGAGCAGTTCTTC
cdr3_aa: CASSPSYQRNEQFF
v_call: TRBV18
d_call: .
j_call: TRBJ2-1
clone_size: .

cdr3_nt: TGTGCCAGCAGCCAAACCGTCGGGACTGCAAGCACAGATACGCAGTATTTT
cdr3_aa: CASSQTVGTASTDTQYF
v_call: TRBV16
d_call: .
j_call: TRBJ2-3
clone_size: .

cdr3_nt: TGTGCCATCACCGGACTAGCGGGAGATACGCAGTATTTT
cdr3_aa: CAITGLAGDTQYF
v_call: TRBV10-3
d_call: TRBD2
j_call: TRBJ2-3
clone_size: .